This T cell receptor beta chain comes out of a study of cytomegalovirus exposure and HLA in healthy donors (dated by TCRdb to about 2017). With respect to the entire study: According to an earlier analysis of a few hundred of the donors, some 170 million T cells yielded 120 million or so unique TCR beta sequences and around 280 Gb of sequence data. Roughly 290 gigabases of sequencing data and approximately 91 million unique TCR sequences made up an early release that covered over 550 HLA-typed donors. Of the roughly 400 genotyped donors, 81% fell in the genetic ancestry cluster associated with self-reported Caucasian donors. The study aimed to test whether signatures of past pathogen exposure could be identified by cataloging public T cell receptors. The study profiled the T cell repertoires of under 700 subjects by immunosequencing and related them to cytomegalovirus serostatus. A separate validation cohort of 100 to 150 different subjects was used in addition to the 666-subject first cohort. High-throughput TCR immunosequencing, statistical association of individual TCRs with disease status, and machine learning were combined to predict cytomegalovirus infection status. A later analysis re-examined previously published TCR beta repertoires from more than 650 donors and added high-resolution HLA genotyping to investigate patterns of TCR occurrence. Rather than using new phenotypic data, the later analysis identified candidate immune exposures from TCR beta sequences and from how often those sequences occurred across donors. To decide whether each TCR beta V gene segment behaved as functional or pseudogenic, an earlier analysis of approximately 620 of the donors relied on high-throughput TCR beta sequencing. Donor age, sex, ethnicity and CMV serostatus were collected together with the repertoire data. Genome-wide SNP genotypes for about 60% of the 666 donors were used in a later genetic analysis, which treated that subset as a discovery cohort. Every repertoire in the discovery cohort had been generated on one and the same sequencing platform. Both class I and class II loci were covered by HLA typing, at four-digit resolution. Typing coverage differed by locus: A, B, C, DRB1 and DQB1 were typed in roughly 620-640 donors, DQA1 in about 560, DPA1 in some 570, and DPB1 in 472. Four to six DR-DQ haplotypes were handled as single units for association and clustering, since linkage in the cohort was strong. Across around 400 genotyped donors of the cohort, an average of about 200,000 unique TCR beta nucleotide sequences per donor were sequenced, and roughly a sixth of those sequences were non-productive. On the study overall, not on this receptor specifically: Most CMV-associated TCR beta chains appeared to be HLA-restricted in a later analysis, and the HLA associations seemed to be driven largely by CMV exposure. CMV serostatus was the only immune exposure information available for the cohort. Linkage disequilibrium might explain the correlated functional status among segregating V segments, but an unknown experimental factor could not be ruled out. An association between a missense DCLRE1C variant and V-gene and J-gene trimming of TCR beta chains was found in a later genetic analysis and replicated in an independent cohort. Most TCR sequences were seen in very few donors, while some public TCRs were found in many individuals. Compared with the roughly 720-donor mean, donors in an Asian-associated ancestry cluster had fewer N-insertions in productive TCRs, according to a later genetic analysis. A total of roughly 160 TCR beta chains were listed by the study as associated with cytomegalovirus. According to a later analysis, TCR association rates differed among HLA loci, with DRB1 alleles showing the most associated TCRs and HLA-C alleles showing the fewest. The 87-base-pair reads could not distinguish some IMGT-functional V segments, including TRBV6-2 and TRBV6-3, so those segments were excluded. The sequencing pipeline was judged likely to have produced a cluster of highly shared sequence variants as a technical artifact. In vitro tests confirmed that a few of the cytomegalovirus-associated TCR beta chains recognize cytomegalovirus antigens. According to a later analysis, parvovirus B19, influenza, CMV and Epstein-Barr virus appeared linked to several top co-occurrence clusters. Only TCR beta chains were sequenced in this cohort, and the absence of alpha or paired-chain data limited detectable features. Presence/absence analyses assumed roughly uniform sequencing depth across donors, an assumption that may not hold. When HLA alleles, especially DR and DQ, strongly co-occurred, TCR associations were difficult to assign to individual alleles. A further reported finding was that TCR beta sequences accurately predicted the HLA-A and HLA-B alleles for most subjects in the first cohort. The classifier was reported to diagnose cytomegalovirus status with high specificity and sensitivity in both the original cohort and the validation cohort. Because some donors lacked HLA typing at each locus, the association tests relied only on the typed subset. A later analysis associated about 16,000 TCR beta sequences with specific HLA alleles at a false discovery rate of 0.05. Around 16 rarely observed V segments, including chromosome 9 orphons, were excluded from the earlier analysis of approximately 500 of the donors because counts were too low. It was suggested by the authors that the approach could potentially be generalized to other disease states and immunological phenotypes. Broadly in line with IMGT annotations, most TCR beta V segments showed up in productive rearrangements about 87% or about 30% of the time in an earlier analysis of 450 to 750 of the donors. In a later analysis, HLA-associated TCR beta chains showed more clonal expansion and lower generation probabilities than non-associated chains that were equally common.

A word on this clone: No cognate antigen has been identified for it. The input lacks base qualities; no much larger clone sits a single base away.

The cohort consisted of some 670 healthy bone marrow donors. All cohort members were sampled while nominally healthy, although unrecorded immune exposures were likely present. The donor tested CMV seropositive, placing the donor among the 250 to 350 seropositive members of the cohort. A peripheral blood sample was collected from each donor, and TCR beta sequencing was performed on peripheral blood mononuclear cells. The Qiagen DNeasy Blood Extraction Kit was used to extract genomic DNA from the blood cell samples. The library was obtained by the immunoSEQ multiplex PCR assay. A mixture of 60 forward primers for TCR Vbeta segments and 13 reverse primers for TCR Jbeta segments was used in the multiplex PCR. A multiplex PCR assay on genomic DNA amplified the CDR3 region of rearranged TCR beta genes. The amplified TCR beta libraries were sequenced on the Illumina HiSeq System as 87-base-pair reads. The authors' pipeline ran thus. Across the roughly 640 repertoires, a later analysis counted roughly 77 million unique TCR beta chains, 8.5 million to 12 million of which were shared by at least two donors. Raw reads were error-corrected and collapsed into unique sequences by a nearest-neighbor algorithm in which closely related sequences were merged to remove PCR and sequencing errors. Alignment of CDR3 sequences to IMGT reference sequences was used to assign V, D and J gene segments. Each retained sequence needed at least a six-nucleotide match to both a V gene segment and a J gene segment. Rearrangements were classified as productive when the CDR3 lacked stop codons and remained in frame with V and J, and all other rearrangements were classified as non-productive. Following IMGT convention, CDR3 was defined as the stretch from the second conserved V-encoded cysteine up to the conserved J-encoded phenylalanine. The earlier analysis of some 580 of the donors excluded any sequence lacking an unambiguous match to a single V gene segment. An earlier analysis of fewer than 750 of the donors classified V segments as functional when productive rearrangements were above 56.7% and as segregating when the standard deviation between donors was above 5%. To diagnose cytomegalovirus status from the catalog of TCR beta chain sequences, a statistical classification framework was built. A later analysis assigned V and J genes by comparing TCR nucleotide sequences with IMGT/GENE-DB human TR gene sequences. In a later analysis, CDR3 sequences and most-parsimonious VDJ recombination scenarios were assigned using the TCRdist pipeline. In a later analysis, every TCR beta chain was defined by the combination of its CDR3 amino acid sequence and its V-gene family, and reads without a unique V-gene family were dropped. In a later analysis, 550 to 650 highly shared, low-generation-probability nucleotide sequences were removed to address suspected cross-contamination and a sequencing artifact. A later analysis calculated a clonal expansion index for each public chain from normalized within-repertoire ranks of inferred template counts. Generation probabilities in a later analysis came from a VDJ recombination model fitted to out-of-frame rearrangements, and those results were checked against IGoR. A later analysis scored TCR-TCR, TCR-HLA and TCR-CMV co-occurrence with hypergeometric tests, applying a repertoire-size bias correction to TCR pairs. A later analysis estimated false discovery rates by permuting HLA or CMV assignments 20 times. In a later analysis, co-occurring TCRs were grouped with DBSCAN, and TCRdist sequence similarity was added when clustering was performed within HLA-allele-positive subsets. Repertoires with fewer than 30,000 or more than 120,000 public chains, plus five repertoires with anomalous nucleotide sharing, were excluded from co-occurrence clustering. TCRdb obtained this table from immuneACCESS and retained in-frame rearrangements with V and J assigned. These tables miss some clones; where compared with another copy, unresolved V genes account for less than half of the shortfall, and the remainder is unexplained. That table is the source of V, J and clone size, and D and trimming were worked out from the DNA. The table for this sample lists around 180,000 clones; about 80% of them were counted only once. The ten most abundant clones make up 2.1% of the sample.

Spanning cysteine to phenylalanine, the CDR3 consists of 14 amino acids. Left in the record is the CDR3 DNA by itself, 42 bases read in frame from the first base. Between the V and J ends, shortened by 4 bases and 4 bases respectively, the junction contains 12 bases. CDR1 and CDR2 were assigned from the germline V gene as SNHLY and FYNNEI. This TCR derives from a woman in her late teens or twenties in good health and CMV-seropositive. Sequencing was performed on PBMCs. Recombination linked TRBV2 to TRBJ2-3, with TRBD1 as a weak D call on 6 bases. The CDR3 protein sequence reads: CASSAYRVADTQYF. The DNA sequence follows: TGTGCCAGCAGTGCCTACAGGGTTGCAGATACGCAGTATTTT.